These 30 T cell receptor beta chains originate from one sample sequenced in a study of T cells in Graves' hyperthyroidism and ophthalmopathy. TCR beta CDR3 regions were amplified from RNA transcripts. An initial round of RT-PCR targeting the TCR CDR3 relied on the HTBI primer set. One entry per CDR3 protein results from TCRdb running MiXCR on the multiplex PCR reads. The table records some 600,000 distinct CDR3 sequences, approximately 15% of them present only once. Sequenced material: blood. These TCRs come from a woman aged 25 to 39 with Graves' hyperthyroidism that later progressed to Graves' ophthalmopathy.

This clonotype has at least ten counts. V and J are TRBV28 and TRBJ1-1, with no clear D. The CDR3 loop spans 16 amino acids. Trimming took off 3 bases at V and 1 base at J, with 15 bases between the two ends. Germline assignment: CDR1 MDHEN and CDR2 SYDVKM. CDR3 coding DNA: TGTGCCAGCAGTTTTGCGAGGGCCCGGCAGAACACTGAAGCTTTCTTT. Translated: CASSFARARQNTEAFF.

This rearrangement joins TRBV6-1 to TRBJ2-7, with 8 bases identical to TRBD2. Germline assignment: CDR1 MNHNS and CDR2 SASEGT. After removal of 8 bases from V and 3 bases from J, the junction contained 6 bases not matched to a gene. The CDR3 is 13 amino acids. CDR3 region: CASRGTRVYEQYF. CDR3 sequence (DNA): TGTGCCAGCCGCGGGACTAGAGTCTACGAGCAGTACTTC.

As to this clonotype: This may stem from a read error, because a much larger clone lies one nucleotide away. J is TRBJ1-4 and V is TRBV30, with TRBD1 identical over 9 bases. The CDR3 runs to 13 residues. Unmatched junction bases numbered 4, after V lost 4 bases and J lost 7 bases. Germline CDR1 GTSNPN, CDR2 SVGIG (reference sequence). CDR3: CAWTVQGAEKLFF. CDR3 in DNA: TGTGCCTGGACTGTACAGGGGGCTGAAAAACTGTTTTTT.

This clonotype appeared many times. The chain carries TRBV30 and TRBJ2-3; D is ambiguous. Trimming removed 3 bases at V and 0 bases at J, with 4 bases between. CDR1 is GTSNPN and CDR2 is SVGIG in the germline V gene (reference sequence). CDR3 length: 12 residues. In nucleotides, the CDR3 is TGTGCCTGGAGAGGAAGCACAGATACGCAGTATTTT. Its protein is CAWRGSTDTQYF.

This clonotype was picked up a small number of times. The genes are TRBV5-4 and TRBJ2-7, with D possibly matching TRBD1 (5 bases). Trimming left V 0 bases short and J 6 bases short, with 13 bases between. The CDR3 extends over 14 amino acids. Per the germline V gene, CDR1 is SGHNT and CDR2 is YYREEE (reference sequence). CDR3 sequence: CASSLEIGVGEQYF. The CDR3 DNA reads TGTGCCAGCAGCTTGGAAATAGGGGTGGGCGAGCAGTACTTC.

This chain connects TRBV5-6 to TRBJ2-1; D unresolved. The length of the CDR3 is 16 residues. Trimming took 4 bases from V and 3 from J, leaving 17 bases between them. Germline CDR1 SGHDT, CDR2 YYEEEE. Written as DNA, the CDR3 is TGTGCCAGCAGCCTCCCCGGGCGAGGCTTCTACAATGAGCAGTTCTTC. Translation gives CASSLPGRGFYNEQFF.

The rearrangement links TRBV7-6 to TRBJ2-7, with D uncertain. CDR1 and CDR2 (germline): SGHVS, FNYEAQ. The length of the CDR3 is 13 residues. V shed 1 base and J shed 5 bases, with 9 bases lying between them. DNA of the CDR3: TGTGCCAGCAGCTTAGATACTGGGGACGAGCAGTACTTC. Translating it yields CASSLDTGDEQYF. The full variable domain, completed using reference TRBV7-6 and TRBJ2-7, is GAGVSQSPRYKVTKRGQDVALRCDPISGHVSLYWYRQALGQGPEFLTYFNYEAQQDKSGLPNDRFSAERPEGSISTLTIQRTEQRDSAMYRCASSLDTGDEQYFGPGTRLTVT.

The chain is built from TRBV4-3 and TRBJ2-1, with 8 bases matching TRBD2. J lost 8 bases, V lost 1 base, and 22 bases had no gene match. CDR1 and CDR2 from the germline V gene are LGHNA and YSLEER. The CDR3 is made up of 20 amino acids. The DNA of the CDR3 is TGCGCCAGCAGCCAAGGCCTCACAGGGCAAAGCGGGAGCCCGTACGATGAGCAGTTCTTC. Translation gives CASSQGLTGQSGSPYDEQFF.

The table lists this clonotype with many counts. V is TRBV6-2 or TRBV6-3 and J is TRBJ2-1; 9 nucleotides line up with TRBD2. With 7 bases clipped from V and 4 bases from J, the junction kept 8 bases outside the gene matches. The CDR3 contains 15 residues. The germline V gene has CDR1 MNHEY and CDR2 SVGEGT. This CDR3 is CASNKGLAGYNEQFF. For the CDR3, the DNA is TGTGCCAGCAACAAGGGGCTAGCGGGATACAATGAGCAGTTCTTC.

This clonotype showed up many times. The chain couples TRBV2 to TRBJ2-7; tentatively, D is TRBD2 (6 bases). This CDR3 comprises 12 residues. Trimming cost V 8 bases and J 3 bases, with 11 bases left between them. Germline CDR1 SNHLY, CDR2 FYNNEI. The CDR3 sequence is CASLGLLYEQYF. The CDR3 nucleotides are TGTGCCAGCCTTGGACTACTCTACGAGCAGTACTTC. Full variable domain (outside the CDR3, taken from reference TRBV2 and TRBJ2-7): EPEVTQTPSHQVTQMGQEVILRCVPISNHLYFYWYRQILGQKVEFLVSFYNNEISEKSEIFDDQFSVERPDGSNFTLKIRSTKLEDSAMYFCASLGLLYEQYFGPGTRLTVT.

In this sample, this clonotype turned up a few times. The chain recombines TRBV30 with TRBJ1-1, with a weak D call TRBD1 (6 bases). Germline-derived CDR1 and CDR2 are GTSNPN and SVGIG (reference sequence). V lost 5 bases to trimming and J lost 3 bases, with 16 bases between them. This CDR3 comprises 14 residues. CDR3 sequence (DNA): TGTGCCTGGTTGCTGGGGGGCCAGTACACTGAAGCTTTCTTT. It yields the protein CAWLLGGQYTEAFF.

This clonotype was recorded many times. This sequence joins TRBV30 and TRBJ1-1; 8 bases are a match to TRBD1. From germline, CDR1 is GTSNPN and CDR2 SVGIG (reference sequence). Trimming cost V 7 bases and J 4 bases; bases outside gene matches: 5. The CDR3 has 12 residues. Here the CDR3 DNA reads TGTGCCTCGACAGGGGAAGGCACTGAAGCTTTCTTT. It specifies CASTGEGTEAFF.

This clonotype was seen at least ten times. V and J are TRBV27 and TRBJ1-4; no firm D call. From germline, CDR1 is MNHEY and CDR2 SMNVEV (reference sequence). The CDR3 has 16 amino acids. V lost 5 bases and J 2 bases, leaving 15 bases between the germline ends. The CDR3 nucleotides read TGTGCCAGCAGTGATTTCGGACGGAAGACTAATGAAAAACTGTTTTTT. This translates into CASSDFGRKTNEKLFF.

This clonotype was picked up many times. The chain couples TRBV6-2 or TRBV6-3 to TRBJ2-7; 8 bases map to TRBD1. Germline V gene sequence: CDR1 MNHEY, CDR2 SVGEGT. The ends lost 2 bases at V and 1 base at J; junction bases unmatched: 4. The CDR3 length is 15 residues. The CDR3 DNA sequence: TGTGCCAGCAGTTACCCAGGGGACAGGTCCTACGAGCAGTACTTC. Translating gives CASSYPGDRSYEQYF.

This clonotype was detected a few times. The chain carries TRBV5-1 and TRBJ1-3, with a tentative D call TRBD1 (5 bases). Germline V gene data show CDR1 as SGHRS and CDR2 as YFSETQ. CDR3 length equals 17 residues. The V end lost 0 bases, the J end lost 0 bases, and 13 bases lay between the germline ends. The chain's CDR3 is CASSLVSGFLSGNTIYF. CDR3 in DNA: TGCGCCAGCAGCTTGGTTTCAGGGTTTCTCTCTGGAAACACCATATATTTT.

This clonotype was counted at least ten times. The gene calls are TRBV25-1 and TRBJ1-1; D gene unclear. CDR3 length: 14 amino acids. Germline V gives CDR1 MGHDK, CDR2 SYGVNS. Between the trimmed V and J ends, which lost 5 bases and 0 bases, there was a span of 10 bases. CDR3 bases: TGTGCCAGCAGTAGCTTCCTCATGAACACTGAAGCTTTCTTT. Its translation: CASSSFLMNTEAFF.

This sequence joins TRBV5-1 and TRBJ2-3; D might be TRBD2 (6 bases). The CDR3 runs to 16 residues. Germline CDR1 SGHRS, CDR2 YFSETQ. V gave up 0 bases and J gave up 5 bases, with 16 bases separating them. CDR3 region: CASSLVGSGELDTQYF. CDR3 DNA: TGCGCCAGCAGCTTGGTCGGTAGCGGTGAGTTAGATACGCAGTATTTT.

In this sample, this clonotype turned up many times. This chain links TRBV5-6 with TRBJ2-1; 11 bases map to TRBD2. J gave up 2 bases and V 5 bases, and 9 bases lay outside the gene matches. The CDR3 contains 17 residues. Germline V gene lookup returns CDR1 SGHDT and CDR2 YYEEEE. CDR3: CASSLDPGLAAYNEQFF. In DNA, the CDR3 is TGTGCCAGCAGTCTTGACCCGGGACTAGCGGCCTACAATGAGCAGTTCTTC.

This clonotype has a count of ten or more. The CDR3 sequence: CASSLFGLPSLHTEAFF. The DNA for the CDR3 is TGTGCCAGCAGCTTATTTGGTCTCCCCTCGTTGCACACTGAAGCTTTCTTT. The chain is built from TRBV7-2 and TRBJ1-1, with D uncertain. Germline CDR1 is SGHTA and CDR2 is FQGNSA. The CDR3 totals 17 residues. V was pared by 2 bases and J by 3 bases, with 19 bases between.

The CDR3 spells CASSLLSPNTGELFF. In DNA, the CDR3 is TGTGCCAGCAGTCTCCTTTCACCGAACACCGGGGAGCTGTTTTTT. The gene calls are TRBV27 and TRBJ2-2; D call uncertain. V was trimmed by 5 bases and J by 0 bases, leaving 10 bases between them. Germline CDR1 and CDR2: MNHEY and SMNVEV (reference sequence). The CDR3 has 15 residues.

The chain recombines TRBV4-3 with TRBJ1-1; 8 positions agree with TRBD1. Unmatched junction bases numbered 4, after V lost 0 bases and J lost 7 bases. The CDR3 is 14 amino acids. CDR1 and CDR2 from the germline V gene are LGHNA and YSLEER. CDR3: CASSQDTGGGEAFF. The CDR3 DNA is TGCGCCAGCAGCCAAGATACAGGGGGGGGTGAAGCTTTCTTT.

This clonotype was observed a few times. Written as DNA, the CDR3 is TGCGCCAGCAGCACGGGGACAGGGGGTTTACACGAGCAGTACTTC. Translation gives CASSTGTGGLHEQYF. The rearrangement joins TRBV5-1 to TRBJ2-7; 11 nucleotides align to TRBD1. The CDR3 runs 15 residues. Germline V lookup: CDR1 SGHRS, CDR2 YFSETQ. The J segment lost 5 bases and the V segment lost 4 bases, leaving 8 bases of the junction unmatched. The whole variable domain, remainder taken from reference TRBV5-1 and TRBJ2-7, is KAGVTQTPRYLIKTRGQQVTLSCSPISGHRSVSWYQQTPGQGLQFLFEYFSETQRNKGNFPGRFSGRQFSNSRSEMNVSTLELGDSALYLCASSTGTGGLHEQYFGPGTRLTVT.

This clonotype has just a few counts. The chain couples TRBV6-2 or TRBV6-3 to TRBJ1-1, with TRBD1 matching 8 bases. The length of the CDR3 is 13 residues. Germline CDR1 is MNHEY and CDR2 is SVGEGT. Trimming removed 7 bases from V and 3 bases from J; junction bases left unmatched: 4. The CDR3 sequence: CASNGQGYTEAFF. CDR3 DNA sequence: TGTGCCAGCAACGGACAGGGCTACACTGAAGCTTTCTTT.

This clonotype was recorded at least ten times. The chain carries TRBV3-1 and TRBJ1-5, with D possibly matching TRBD1 (5 bases). The CDR3 runs to 14 residues. V lost 2 bases to trimming and J lost 10 bases, with 15 bases between them. Germline V gives CDR1 LGHDT, CDR2 YNNKEL (reference sequence). The CDR3 DNA is TGTGCCAGCAGCCAAAGCAGGGAATCCGCTCCCCAGCATTTT. It codes for CASSQSRESAPQHF. The full variable domain, with the rest looked up from reference TRBV3-1 and TRBJ1-5, is DTAVSQTPKYLVTQMGNDKSIKCEQNLGHDTMYWYKQDSKKFLKIMFSYNNKELIINETVPNRFSPKSPDKAHLNLHINSLELGDSAVYFCASSQSRESAPQHFGDGTRLSIL.

This clonotype showed up many times. The chain recombines TRBV5-1 with TRBJ1-1, with D possibly TRBD1 on 5 matching bases. The CDR3 totals 14 residues. Germline CDR1 reads SGHRS; CDR2 reads YFSETQ. Trimming took off 4 bases at V and 1 base at J, with 11 bases between the two ends. In DNA, the CDR3 is TGCGCCAGCAGCCGGGACCGCTCGAACACTGAAGCTTTCTTT. Translating gives CASSRDRSNTEAFF.

In this sample, this clonotype turned up a few times. DNA for the CDR3: TGCGCCAGCAGCTCACATTACCCGGGACTAGCGAAGGCTTCGGAGACCCAGTACTTC. Its translation: CASSSHYPGLAKASETQYF. This sequence joins TRBV5-1 and TRBJ2-5; 10 nucleotides line up with TRBD2. Losses at the gene ends were 3 bases for V and 5 bases for J; bases not matched to a gene: 19. CDR3 length equals 19 residues. Germline V gives CDR1 SGHRS, CDR2 YFSETQ. Full variable domain (missing parts from reference TRBV5-1 and TRBJ2-5): KAGVTQTPRYLIKTRGQQVTLSCSPISGHRSVSWYQQTPGQGLQFLFEYFSETQRNKGNFPGRFSGRQFSNSRSEMNVSTLELGDSALYLCASSSHYPGLAKASETQYFGPGTRLLVL.

This clonotype showed up just a few times. The chain carries TRBV5-4 and TRBJ1-5; possibly TRBD1 for D (5 bases). This CDR3 comprises 13 residues. Germline assignment: CDR1 SGHNT and CDR2 YYREEE (reference sequence). V was clipped by 3 bases and J by 6 bases, with 10 bases between them. CDR3 sequence (DNA): TGTGCCAGCAGCTCGGGAGGGGTTCAGCCCCAGCATTTT. It codes for CASSSGGVQPQHF.

This clonotype came up many times. V usage is TRBV28 and J usage is TRBJ2-7, with D maybe TRBD1 (6 bases). Trimming pared 6 bases from V and 5 bases from J, leaving 14 bases between. Germline values: CDR1 MDHEN, CDR2 SYDVKM. The CDR3 totals 13 residues. The CDR3 region has the DNA TGTGCCAGCAGACCAACAGGGATCGACGAGCAGTACTTC. Its translation is CASRPTGIDEQYF. Based on the CDR3 plus reference TRBV28 and TRBJ2-7, the full variable domain is DVKVTQSSRYLVKRTGEKVFLECVQDMDHENMFWYRQDPGLGLRLIYFSYDVKMKEKGDIPEGYSVSREKKERFSLILESASTNQTSMYLCASRPTGIDEQYFGPGTRLTVT.

This clonotype turned up a few times. The chain recombines TRBV5-1 with TRBJ1-1; 8 bases align to TRBD1. Trimming took 1 base from V and 2 from J; bases not matched to a gene: 4. CDR1 is SGHRS, CDR2 YFSETQ, per germline. The CDR3 covers 15 residues. This chain's CDR3 is CASSLLGQENTEAFF. In DNA form, the CDR3 reads TGCGCCAGCAGCTTGCTGGGACAGGAAAACACTGAAGCTTTCTTT.

This clonotype was seen ten or more times. CDR3 residues: CASSQGEPWNTEAFF. CDR3 sequence (DNA): TGTGCCAGCAGCCAAGGGGAGCCTTGGAACACTGAAGCTTTCTTT. This sequence joins TRBV3-1 and TRBJ1-1, with D unclear. V lost 1 base and J 1 base, leaving 10 bases between the germline ends. Germline V gives CDR1 LGHDT, CDR2 YNNKEL (reference sequence). The CDR3 has 15 residues.